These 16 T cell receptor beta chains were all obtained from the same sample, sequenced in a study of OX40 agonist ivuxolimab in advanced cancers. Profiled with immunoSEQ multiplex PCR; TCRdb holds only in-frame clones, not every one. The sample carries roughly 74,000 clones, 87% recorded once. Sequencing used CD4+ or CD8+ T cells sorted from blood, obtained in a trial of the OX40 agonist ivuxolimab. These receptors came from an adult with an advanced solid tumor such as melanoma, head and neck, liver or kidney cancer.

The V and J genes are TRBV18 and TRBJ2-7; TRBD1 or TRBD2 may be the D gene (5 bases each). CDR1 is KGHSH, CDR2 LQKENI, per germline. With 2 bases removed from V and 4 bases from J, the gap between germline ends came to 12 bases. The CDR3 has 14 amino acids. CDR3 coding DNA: TGTGCCAGCTCACCAACCGGGGACCATTACGAGCAGTACTTC. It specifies CASSPTGDHYEQYF.

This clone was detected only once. For the CDR3, the DNA is TGTGCCAGCAGTGACCAGGGGGTGTGGACTGAAGCTTTCTTT. Its translation: CASSDQGVWTEAFF. This chain links TRBV28 with TRBJ1-1; 7 bases align to TRBD1. Trimming took 5 bases from V and 5 from J; bases not matched to a gene: 8. Germline V gene data show CDR1 as MDHEN and CDR2 as SYDVKM. The CDR3 length is 14 residues.

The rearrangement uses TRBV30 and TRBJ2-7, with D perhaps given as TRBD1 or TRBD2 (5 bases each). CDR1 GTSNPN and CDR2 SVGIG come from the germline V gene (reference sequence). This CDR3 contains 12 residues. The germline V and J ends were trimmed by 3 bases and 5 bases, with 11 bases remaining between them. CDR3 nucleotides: TGTGCCTGGAGCCGAGGGGCTGACGAGCAGTACTTC. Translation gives CAWSRGADEQYF.

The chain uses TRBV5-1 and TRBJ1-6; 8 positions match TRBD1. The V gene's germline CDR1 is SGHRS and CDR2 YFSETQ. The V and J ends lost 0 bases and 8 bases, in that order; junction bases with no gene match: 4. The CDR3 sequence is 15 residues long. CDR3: CASSLGAGGDSPLHF. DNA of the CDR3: TGCGCCAGCAGCTTGGGGGCAGGGGGCGATTCACCCCTCCACTTT.

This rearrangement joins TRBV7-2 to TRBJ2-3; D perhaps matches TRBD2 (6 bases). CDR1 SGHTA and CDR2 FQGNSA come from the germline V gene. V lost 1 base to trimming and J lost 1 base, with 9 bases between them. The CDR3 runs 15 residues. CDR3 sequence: CASSLVASGTDTQYF. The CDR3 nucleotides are TGTGCCAGCAGCTTAGTGGCTAGCGGCACAGATACGCAGTATTTT.

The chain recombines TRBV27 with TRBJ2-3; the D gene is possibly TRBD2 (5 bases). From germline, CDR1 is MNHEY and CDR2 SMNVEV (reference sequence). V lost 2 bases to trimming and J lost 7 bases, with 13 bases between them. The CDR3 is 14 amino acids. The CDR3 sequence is CASSLGGPYNTQYF. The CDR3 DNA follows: TGTGCCAGCAGTTTAGGCGGGCCCTACAATACGCAGTATTTT.

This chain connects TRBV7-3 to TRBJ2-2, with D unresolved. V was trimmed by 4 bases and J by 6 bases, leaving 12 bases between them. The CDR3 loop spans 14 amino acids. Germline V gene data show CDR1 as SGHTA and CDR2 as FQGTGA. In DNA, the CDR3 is TGTGCCAGCAGCTGGTCACTGGGATCCGGGGAGCTGTTTTTT. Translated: CASSWSLGSGELFF.

CDR3: CASSDRGLEAFF. DNA for the CDR3: TGTGCCAGCAGCGACAGGGGGCTAGAAGCTTTCTTT. The gene calls are TRBV5-8 and TRBJ1-1; 10 bases are shared with TRBD1. Trimming took 4 bases from V and 8 from J; bases not matched to a gene: 2. Germline CDR1 reads SGHTS; CDR2 reads YDEGEE. The CDR3 has 12 amino acids.

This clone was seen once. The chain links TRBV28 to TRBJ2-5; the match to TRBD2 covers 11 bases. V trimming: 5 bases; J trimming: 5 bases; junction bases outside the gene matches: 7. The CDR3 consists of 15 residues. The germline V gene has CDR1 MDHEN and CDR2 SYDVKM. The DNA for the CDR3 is TGTGCCAGCAGTCAGCTAGCGGGGGGAGGGGAGACCCAGTACTTC. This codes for CASSQLAGGGETQYF.

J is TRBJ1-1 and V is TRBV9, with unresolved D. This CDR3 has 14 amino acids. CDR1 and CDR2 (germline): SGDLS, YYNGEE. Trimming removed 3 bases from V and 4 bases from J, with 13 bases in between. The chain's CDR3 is CASSESSRGTEAFF. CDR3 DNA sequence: TGTGCCAGCAGCGAGAGCAGCCGAGGCACTGAAGCTTTCTTT.

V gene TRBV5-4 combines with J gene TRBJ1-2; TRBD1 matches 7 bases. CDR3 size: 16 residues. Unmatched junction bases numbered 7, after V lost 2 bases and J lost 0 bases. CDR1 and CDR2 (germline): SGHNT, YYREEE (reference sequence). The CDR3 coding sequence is TGTGCCAGCAGCTTTGGGGGACAGACGACTAACTATGGCTACACCTTC. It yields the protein CASSFGGQTTNYGYTF.

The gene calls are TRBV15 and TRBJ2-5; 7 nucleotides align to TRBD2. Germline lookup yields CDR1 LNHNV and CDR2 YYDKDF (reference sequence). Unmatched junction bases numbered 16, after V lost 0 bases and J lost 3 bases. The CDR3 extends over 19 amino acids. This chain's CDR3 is CATSRDHGSGQRGKETQYF. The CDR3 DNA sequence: TGTGCCACCAGCAGAGATCACGGCTCGGGCCAGCGGGGCAAAGAGACCCAGTACTTC.

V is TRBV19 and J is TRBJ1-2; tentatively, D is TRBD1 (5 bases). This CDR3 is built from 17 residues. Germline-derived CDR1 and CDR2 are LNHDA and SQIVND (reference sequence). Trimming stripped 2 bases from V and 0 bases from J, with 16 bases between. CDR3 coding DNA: TGTGCCAGTAGTATAAGGACCGGGACTTTAGCTAACTATGGCTACACCTTC. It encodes CASSIRTGTLANYGYTF. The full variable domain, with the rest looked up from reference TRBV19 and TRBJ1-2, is DGGITQSPKYLFRKEGQNVTLSCEQNLNHDAMYWYRQDPGQGLRLIYYSQIVNDFQKGDIAEGYSVSREKKESFPLTVTSAQKNPTAFYLCASSIRTGTLANYGYTFGSGTRLTVV.

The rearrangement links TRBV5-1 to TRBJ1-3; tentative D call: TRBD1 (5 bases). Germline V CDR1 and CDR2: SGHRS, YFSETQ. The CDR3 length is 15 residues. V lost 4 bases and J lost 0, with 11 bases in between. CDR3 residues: CASSPETVSGNTIYF. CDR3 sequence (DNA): TGCGCCAGCAGCCCGGAGACAGTCTCTGGAAACACCATATATTTT.

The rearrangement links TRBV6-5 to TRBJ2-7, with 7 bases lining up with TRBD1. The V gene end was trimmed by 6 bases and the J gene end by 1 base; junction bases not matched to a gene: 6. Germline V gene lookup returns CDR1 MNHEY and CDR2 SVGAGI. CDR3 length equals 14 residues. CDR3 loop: CASREQGSSYEQYF. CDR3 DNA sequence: TGTGCCAGCAGAGAACAGGGGTCATCCTACGAGCAGTACTTC.

CDR3 DNA: TGTGCCAGTAGTTTGGCAGGGCGACATGAAAAACTGTTTTTT. Encoded protein: CASSLAGRHEKLFF. The chain couples TRBV19 to TRBJ1-4, with a weak D call TRBD1 (5 bases). Trimming shortened V by 5 bases and J by 6 bases, and 13 bases separated the two germline ends. The CDR3 covers 14 residues. Germline V gene data show CDR1 as LNHDA and CDR2 as SQIVND (reference sequence).